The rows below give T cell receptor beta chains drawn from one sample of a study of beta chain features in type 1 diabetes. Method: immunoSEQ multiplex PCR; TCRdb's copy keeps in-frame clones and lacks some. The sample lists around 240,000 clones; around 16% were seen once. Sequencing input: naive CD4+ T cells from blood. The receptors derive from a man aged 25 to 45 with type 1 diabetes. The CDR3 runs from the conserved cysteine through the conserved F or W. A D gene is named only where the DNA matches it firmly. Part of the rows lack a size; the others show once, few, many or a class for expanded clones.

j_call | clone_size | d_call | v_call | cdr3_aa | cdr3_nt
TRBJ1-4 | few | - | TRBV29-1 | CSVKPGHSNEKLFF | TGCAGCGTCAAACCGGGACACAGTAATGAAAAACTGTTTTTT
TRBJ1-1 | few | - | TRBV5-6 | CASSLGVEAFF | TGTGCCAGCAGCTTGGGGGTTGAGGCTTTCTTT
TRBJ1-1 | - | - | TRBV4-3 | CASSERSGNTEAFF | TGCGCCAGCAGTGAAAGGTCGGGGAACACTGAAGCTTTCTTT
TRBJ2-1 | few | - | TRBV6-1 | CASKGSYNEQFF | TGTGCCAGCAAAGGCAGCTACAATGAGCAGTTCTTC
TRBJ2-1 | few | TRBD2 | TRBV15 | CATSSRTSGHNEQFF | TGTGCCACCAGCAGTCGGACTAGCGGGCACAATGAGCAGTTCTTC
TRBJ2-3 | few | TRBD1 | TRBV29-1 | CSVGETGYDTQYF | TGCAGCGTTGGGGAGACAGGGTACGATACGCAGTATTTT
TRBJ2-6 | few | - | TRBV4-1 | CASSRLWSGANVLTF | TGCGCCAGCAGCCGCCTTTGGTCTGGGGCCAACGTCCTGACTTTC
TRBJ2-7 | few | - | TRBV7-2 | CASSLAGGLAAYEQYF | TGTGCCAGCAGCTTAGCGGGCGGGCTGGCAGCCTACGAGCAGTACTTC
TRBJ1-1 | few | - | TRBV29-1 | CSVDGQLNTEAFF | TGCAGCGTTGATGGGCAGTTGAACACTGAAGCTTTCTTT
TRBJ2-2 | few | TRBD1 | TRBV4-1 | CASSQVLTGGNTGELFF | TGCGCCAGCAGCCAAGTTCTGACAGGGGGAAACACCGGGGAGCTGTTTTTT
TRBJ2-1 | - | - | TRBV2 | CASSGSGVPQFF | TGTGCCAGCAGTGGATCGGGGGTCCCGCAGTTCTTC
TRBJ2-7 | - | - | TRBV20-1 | CSAPDRYEQYF | TGCAGTGCCCCGGACCGCTACGAGCAGTACTTC
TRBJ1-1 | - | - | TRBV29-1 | CSVSTAFSTEAFF | TGCAGCGTTTCTACGGCCTTCAGCACTGAAGCTTTCTTT
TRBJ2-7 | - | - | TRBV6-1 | CASKSVSSYEQYF | TGTGCCAGCAAGTCCGTTAGCTCCTACGAGCAGTACTTC
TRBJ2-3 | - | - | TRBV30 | CAWSISDTQYF | TGTGCCTGGTCTATCTCAGATACGCAGTATTTT
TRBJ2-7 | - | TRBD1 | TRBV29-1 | CSAHRGRDEQYF | TGCAGCGCACACAGGGGTAGAGACGAGCAGTACTTC
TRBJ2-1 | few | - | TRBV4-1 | CASSQEWGARRFF | TGCGCCAGCAGCCAAGAATGGGGGGCCCGGCGGTTCTTC
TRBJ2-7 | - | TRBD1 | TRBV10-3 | CAISKTGAIWQYF | TGTGCCATCAGCAAGACAGGGGCCATATGGCAGTACTTC
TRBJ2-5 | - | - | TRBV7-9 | CASSVYGGQETQYF | TGTGCCAGCAGTGTGTACGGGGGCCAAGAGACCCAGTACTTC
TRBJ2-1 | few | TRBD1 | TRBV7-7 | CASSLRQGWLKQFF | TGTGCCAGCAGCTTGAGACAGGGTTGGTTAAAGCAGTTCTTC
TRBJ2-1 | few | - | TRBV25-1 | CASSDLMTRRFF | TGTGCCAGCAGTGACCTCATGACTCGCCGGTTCTTC
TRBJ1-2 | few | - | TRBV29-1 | CSVGHSYYGYTF | TGCAGCGTTGGCCACAGCTATTATGGCTACACCTTC
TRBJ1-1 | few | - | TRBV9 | CASSVGDGGRGTEAFF | TGTGCCAGCAGCGTAGGAGATGGCGGGAGGGGCACTGAAGCTTTCTTT
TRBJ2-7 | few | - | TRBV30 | CAWSEGFGYEQYF | TGTGCCTGGAGCGAGGGGTTCGGATACGAGCAGTACTTC
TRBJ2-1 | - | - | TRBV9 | CASSRDRSYNEQFF | TGTGCCAGCAGCCGGGACCGCTCCTACAATGAGCAGTTCTTC
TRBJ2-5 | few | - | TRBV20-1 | CSVRRGETQYF | TGCAGTGTGAGGAGGGGAGAGACCCAGTACTTC
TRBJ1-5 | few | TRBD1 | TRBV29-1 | CSAATQTGSGQPQHF | TGCAGCGCCGCAACTCAGACAGGGAGTGGACAGCCCCAGCATTTT
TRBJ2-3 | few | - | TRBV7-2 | CASSLVSGVPQDTQYF | TGTGCCAGCAGCTTAGTGTCGGGGGTCCCGCAGGATACGCAGTATTTT
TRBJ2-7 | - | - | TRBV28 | CASSPPDRLQYF | TGTGCCAGCAGTCCCCCCGACCGGTTGCAGTACTTC
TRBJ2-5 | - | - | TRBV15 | CATRQPGLGKETQYF | TGTGCCACTAGGCAACCGGGACTGGGAAAAGAGACCCAGTACTTC